These T cell receptor beta chains were read from a single sample in a study of cytomegalovirus exposure and HLA in healthy donors. Repertoires were generated with immunoSEQ multiplex PCR, while TCRdb's copy carries only in-frame clones and drops some. The sample consists of some 51,000 clones, 65% to 85% of them appearing once. Specimen: PBMCs. These TCRs come from a female donor in good health and CMV-seronegative. Each CDR3 is given with its conserved first and last residue. Fields, in order: CDR3 length, J gene, clone size, V gene, CDR3 protein. Expanded clones get a size class; other rows say once, few or many, or leave the size out.

len: 14
j_gene: TRBJ2-2
abundance: .
v_gene: TRBV6-1
CDR3aa: CASSEGTGAGELFF

len: 18
j_gene: TRBJ2-2
abundance: .
v_gene: TRBV7-3
CDR3aa: CASSLTGLARGVTGELFF

len: 16
j_gene: TRBJ1-1
abundance: .
v_gene: TRBV7-9
CDR3aa: CASSFGPGHSNTEAFF

len: 14
j_gene: TRBJ1-4
abundance: .
v_gene: TRBV5-1
CDR3aa: CASSKDTVGEKLFF

len: 14
j_gene: TRBJ2-7
abundance: .
v_gene: TRBV9
CDR3aa: CASSGGQGGDEQYF

len: 14
j_gene: TRBJ2-1
abundance: .
v_gene: TRBV28
CDR3aa: CASSSGQPSNEQFF

len: 14
j_gene: TRBJ2-7
abundance: .
v_gene: TRBV7-2
CDR3aa: CASSPRQGSGEQYF

len: 18
j_gene: TRBJ2-1
abundance: few
v_gene: TRBV5-4
CDR3aa: CASTLSLAGALSYNEQFF

len: 14
j_gene: TRBJ2-2
abundance: .
v_gene: TRBV7-9
CDR3aa: CASSMGLAGGELFF

len: 16
j_gene: .
abundance: few
v_gene: TRBV2
CDR3aa: CASNLTPDRSSYEQYF

len: 15
j_gene: TRBJ2-3
abundance: .
v_gene: TRBV28
CDR3aa: CASSSSSVSTDTQYF

len: 14
j_gene: TRBJ1-2
abundance: few
v_gene: TRBV5-6
CDR3aa: CASSSLDRNYGYTF

len: 13
j_gene: TRBJ2-2
abundance: .
v_gene: TRBV2
CDR3aa: CATNGQGTGELFF

len: 14
j_gene: TRBJ2-7
abundance: .
v_gene: TRBV2
CDR3aa: CASSDWDRVYEQYF

len: 11
j_gene: TRBJ1-4
abundance: .
v_gene: TRBV19
CDR3aa: CASRLGGELFF

len: 13
j_gene: TRBJ1-2
abundance: .
v_gene: TRBV14
CDR3aa: CASSQDLVYGYTF